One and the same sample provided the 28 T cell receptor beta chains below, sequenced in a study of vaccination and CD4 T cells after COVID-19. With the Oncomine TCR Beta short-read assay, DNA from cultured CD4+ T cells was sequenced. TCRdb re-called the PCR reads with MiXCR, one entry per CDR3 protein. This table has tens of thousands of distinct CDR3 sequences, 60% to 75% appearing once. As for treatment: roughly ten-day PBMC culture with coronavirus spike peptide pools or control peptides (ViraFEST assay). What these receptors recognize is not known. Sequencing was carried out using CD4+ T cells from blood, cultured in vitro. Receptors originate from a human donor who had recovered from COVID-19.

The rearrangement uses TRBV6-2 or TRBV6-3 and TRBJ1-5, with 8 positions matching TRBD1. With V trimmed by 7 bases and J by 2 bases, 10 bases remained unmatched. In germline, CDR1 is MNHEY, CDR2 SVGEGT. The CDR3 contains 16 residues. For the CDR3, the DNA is TGTGCCAGCAATGCAGGGGGCAGAGGAGGCAATCAGCCCCAGCATTTT. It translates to CASNAGGRGGNQPQHF.

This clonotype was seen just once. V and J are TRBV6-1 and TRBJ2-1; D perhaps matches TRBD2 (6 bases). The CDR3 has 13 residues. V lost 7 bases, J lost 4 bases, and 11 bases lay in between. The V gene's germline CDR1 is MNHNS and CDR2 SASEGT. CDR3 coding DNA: TGTGCCAGCAACCTTAGCGGATACAATGAGCAGTTCTTC. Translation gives CASNLSGYNEQFF.

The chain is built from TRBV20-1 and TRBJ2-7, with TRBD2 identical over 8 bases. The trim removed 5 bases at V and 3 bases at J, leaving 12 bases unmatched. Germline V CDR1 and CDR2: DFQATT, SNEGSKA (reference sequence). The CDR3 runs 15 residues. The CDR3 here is CSAPSLAGLDYEQYF. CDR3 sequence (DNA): TGCAGTGCTCCGTCGTTAGCGGGGTTAGACTACGAGCAGTACTTC.

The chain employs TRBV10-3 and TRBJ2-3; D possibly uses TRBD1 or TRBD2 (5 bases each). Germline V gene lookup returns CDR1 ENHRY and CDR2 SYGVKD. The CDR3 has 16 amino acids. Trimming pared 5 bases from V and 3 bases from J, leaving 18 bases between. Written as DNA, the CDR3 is TGTGCCATCAGTCGGCGAGGGACCCAGGCAACAGATACGCAGTATTTT. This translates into CAISRRGTQATDTQYF.

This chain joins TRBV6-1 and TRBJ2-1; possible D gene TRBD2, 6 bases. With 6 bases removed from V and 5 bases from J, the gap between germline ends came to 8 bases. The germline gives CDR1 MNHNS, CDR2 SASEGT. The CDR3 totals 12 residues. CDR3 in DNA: TGTGCCAGCAGCCGGACTAACAATGAGCAGTTCTTC. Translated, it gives CASSRTNNEQFF.

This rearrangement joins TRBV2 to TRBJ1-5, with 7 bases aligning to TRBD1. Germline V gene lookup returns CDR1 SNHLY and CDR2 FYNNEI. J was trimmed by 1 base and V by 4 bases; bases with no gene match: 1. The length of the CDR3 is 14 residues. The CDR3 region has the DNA TGTGCCAGCAGTGGACAGGGAAGCAATCAGCCCCAGCATTTT. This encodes CASSGQGSNQPQHF.

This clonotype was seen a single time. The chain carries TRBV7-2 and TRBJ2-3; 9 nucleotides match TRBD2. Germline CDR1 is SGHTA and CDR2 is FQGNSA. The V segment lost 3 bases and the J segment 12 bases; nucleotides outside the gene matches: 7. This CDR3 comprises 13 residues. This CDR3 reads CASSLGTSLVQYF. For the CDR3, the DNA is TGTGCCAGCAGCTTGGGGACTAGCCTCGTCCAGTATTTT.

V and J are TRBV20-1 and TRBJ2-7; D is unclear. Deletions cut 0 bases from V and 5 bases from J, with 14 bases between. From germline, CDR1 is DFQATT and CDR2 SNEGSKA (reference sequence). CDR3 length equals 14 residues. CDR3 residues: CSARDVGFMNEQYF. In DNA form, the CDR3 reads TGCAGTGCTAGAGACGTCGGGTTTATGAACGAGCAGTACTTC.

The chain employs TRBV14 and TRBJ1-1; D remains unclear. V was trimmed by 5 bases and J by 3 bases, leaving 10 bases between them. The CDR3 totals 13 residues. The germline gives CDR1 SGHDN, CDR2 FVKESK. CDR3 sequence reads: CASSNQVYTEAFF. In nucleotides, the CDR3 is TGTGCCAGCAGCAACCAGGTCTACACTGAAGCTTTCTTT.

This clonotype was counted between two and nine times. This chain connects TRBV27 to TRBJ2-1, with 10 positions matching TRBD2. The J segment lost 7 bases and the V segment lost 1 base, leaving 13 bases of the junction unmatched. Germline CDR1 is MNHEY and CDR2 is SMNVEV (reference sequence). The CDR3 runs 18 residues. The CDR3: CASSLYPLGSGRSNEQFF. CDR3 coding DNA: TGTGCCAGCAGTTTATACCCGCTGGGTAGCGGGAGGTCAAATGAGCAGTTCTTC.

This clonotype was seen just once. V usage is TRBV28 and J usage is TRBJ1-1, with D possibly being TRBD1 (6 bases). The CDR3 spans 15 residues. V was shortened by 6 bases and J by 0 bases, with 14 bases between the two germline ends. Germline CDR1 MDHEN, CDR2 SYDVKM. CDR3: CASSPRTAMNTEAFF. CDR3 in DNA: TGTGCCAGCAGCCCAAGGACAGCCATGAACACTGAAGCTTTCTTT.

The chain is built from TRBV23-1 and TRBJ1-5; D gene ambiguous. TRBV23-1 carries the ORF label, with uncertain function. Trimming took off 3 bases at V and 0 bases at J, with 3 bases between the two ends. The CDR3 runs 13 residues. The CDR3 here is CASSHHSNQPQHF. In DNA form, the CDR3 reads TGCGCCAGCAGTCATCATAGCAATCAGCCCCAGCATTTT.

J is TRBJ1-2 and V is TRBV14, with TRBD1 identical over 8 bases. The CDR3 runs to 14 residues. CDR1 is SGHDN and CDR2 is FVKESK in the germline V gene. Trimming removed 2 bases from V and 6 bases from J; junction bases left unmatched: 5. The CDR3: CASSQQGARNGYTF. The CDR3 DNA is TGTGCCAGCAGCCAACAGGGGGCGAGGAATGGCTACACCTTC.

The CDR3 protein is CASTKMGLLRGTNQPQHF. The CDR3 region has the DNA TGTGCCAGCACTAAGATGGGGCTACTCCGAGGAACTAATCAGCCCCAGCATTTT. The rearrangement joins TRBV5-8 to TRBJ1-5, with D possibly TRBD1 on 5 matching bases. V lost 6 bases, J lost 4 bases, and 26 bases lay in between. The CDR3 runs to 18 residues. Looked up from germline, CDR1 is SGHTS and CDR2 is YDEGEE.

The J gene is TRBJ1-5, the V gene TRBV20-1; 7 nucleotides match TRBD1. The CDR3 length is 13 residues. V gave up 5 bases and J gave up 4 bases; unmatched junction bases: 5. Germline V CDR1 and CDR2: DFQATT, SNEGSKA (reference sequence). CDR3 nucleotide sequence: TGCAGTGCTCAGAAGGGACAGAATCAGCCCCAGCATTTT. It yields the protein CSAQKGQNQPQHF.

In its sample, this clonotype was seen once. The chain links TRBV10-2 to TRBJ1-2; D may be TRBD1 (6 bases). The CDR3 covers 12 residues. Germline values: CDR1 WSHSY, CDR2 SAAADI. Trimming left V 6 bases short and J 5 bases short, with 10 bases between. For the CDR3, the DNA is TGCGCCAGCAGGGAACAGGGTTATGGCTACACCTTC. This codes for CASREQGYGYTF.

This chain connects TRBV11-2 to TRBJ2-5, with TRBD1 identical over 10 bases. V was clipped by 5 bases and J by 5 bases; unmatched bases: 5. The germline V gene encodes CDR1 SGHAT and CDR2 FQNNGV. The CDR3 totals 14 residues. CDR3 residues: CASSPTGGRETQYF. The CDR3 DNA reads TGTGCCAGCAGCCCGACAGGGGGCAGGGAGACCCAGTACTTC. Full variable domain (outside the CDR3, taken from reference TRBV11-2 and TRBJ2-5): EAGVAQSPRYKIIEKRQSVAFWCNPISGHATLYWYQQILGQGPKLLIQFQNNGVVDDSQLPKDRFSAERLKGVDSTLKIQPAKLEDSAVYLCASSPTGGRETQYFGPGTRLLVL.

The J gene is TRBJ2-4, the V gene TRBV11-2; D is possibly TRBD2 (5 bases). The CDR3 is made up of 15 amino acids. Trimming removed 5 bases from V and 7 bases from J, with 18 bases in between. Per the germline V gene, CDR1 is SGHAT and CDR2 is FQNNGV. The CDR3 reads CASSHEKLSSNIQYF. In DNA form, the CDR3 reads TGTGCCAGCAGCCACGAGAAACTTTCTAGCAACATTCAGTACTTC.

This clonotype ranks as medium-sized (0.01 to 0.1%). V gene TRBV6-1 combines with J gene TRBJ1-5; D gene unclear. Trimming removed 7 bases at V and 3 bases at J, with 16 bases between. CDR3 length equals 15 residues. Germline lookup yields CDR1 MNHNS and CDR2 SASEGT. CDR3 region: CASTPINKNNQPQHF. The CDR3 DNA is TGTGCCAGCACCCCCATAAACAAGAACAATCAGCCCCAGCATTTT.

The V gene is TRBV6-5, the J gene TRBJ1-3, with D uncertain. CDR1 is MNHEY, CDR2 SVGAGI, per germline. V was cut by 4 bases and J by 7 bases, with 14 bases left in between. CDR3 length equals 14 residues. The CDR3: CASSSTRVVNTIYF. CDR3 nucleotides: TGTGCCAGCAGTTCGACGAGGGTCGTCAACACCATATATTTT.

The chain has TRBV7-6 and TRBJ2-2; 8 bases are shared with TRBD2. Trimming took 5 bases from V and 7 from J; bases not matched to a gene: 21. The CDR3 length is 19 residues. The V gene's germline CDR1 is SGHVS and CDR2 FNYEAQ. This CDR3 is CASSLPPLRSGGHVGELFF. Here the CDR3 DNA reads TGTGCCAGCAGCCTACCGCCCCTTAGGTCGGGAGGGCATGTCGGGGAGCTGTTTTTT.

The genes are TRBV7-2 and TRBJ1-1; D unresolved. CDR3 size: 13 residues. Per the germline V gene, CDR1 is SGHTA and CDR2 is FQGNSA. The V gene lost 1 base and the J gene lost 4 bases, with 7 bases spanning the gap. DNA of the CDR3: TGTGCCAGCAGCTTAGAATGGGGCACTGAAGCTTTCTTT. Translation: CASSLEWGTEAFF.

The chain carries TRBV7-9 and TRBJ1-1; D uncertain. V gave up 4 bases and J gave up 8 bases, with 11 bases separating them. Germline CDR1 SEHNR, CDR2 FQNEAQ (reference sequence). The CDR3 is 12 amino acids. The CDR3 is CASSSQKLEAFF. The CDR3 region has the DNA TGTGCCAGCAGCTCCCAAAAACTAGAAGCTTTCTTT.

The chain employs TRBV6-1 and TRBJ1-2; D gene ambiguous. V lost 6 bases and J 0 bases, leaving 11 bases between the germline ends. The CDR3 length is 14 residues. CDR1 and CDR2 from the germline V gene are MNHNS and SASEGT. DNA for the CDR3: TGTGCCAGCAGCCCGCCTGGACCTAACTATGGCTACACCTTC. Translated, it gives CASSPPGPNYGYTF.

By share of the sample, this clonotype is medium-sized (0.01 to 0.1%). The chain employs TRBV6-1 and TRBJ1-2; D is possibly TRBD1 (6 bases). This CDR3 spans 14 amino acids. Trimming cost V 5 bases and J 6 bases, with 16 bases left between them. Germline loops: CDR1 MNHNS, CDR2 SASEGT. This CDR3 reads CASSLLRQEDGYTF. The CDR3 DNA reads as TGTGCCAGCAGTCTGCTCCGACAGGAGGATGGCTACACCTTC.

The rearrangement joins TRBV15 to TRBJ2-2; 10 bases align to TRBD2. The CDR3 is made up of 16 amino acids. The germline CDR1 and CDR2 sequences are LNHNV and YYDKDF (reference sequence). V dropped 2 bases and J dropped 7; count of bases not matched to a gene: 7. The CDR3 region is CATSRQGLASGGELFF. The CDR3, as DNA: TGTGCCACCAGCAGACAGGGACTAGCGAGTGGCGGGGAGCTGTTTTTT.

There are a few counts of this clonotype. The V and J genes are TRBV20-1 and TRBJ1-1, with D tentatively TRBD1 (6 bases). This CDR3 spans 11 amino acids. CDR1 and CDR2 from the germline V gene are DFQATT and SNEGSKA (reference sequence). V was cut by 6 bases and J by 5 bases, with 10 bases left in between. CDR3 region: CSAGGQTEAFF. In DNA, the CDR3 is TGCAGTGCGGGGGGGCAAACTGAAGCTTTCTTT.

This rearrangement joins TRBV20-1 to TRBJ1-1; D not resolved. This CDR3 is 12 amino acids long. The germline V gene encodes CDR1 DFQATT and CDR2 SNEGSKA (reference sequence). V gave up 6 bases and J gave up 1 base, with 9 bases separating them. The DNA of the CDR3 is TGCAGTGCCGGACCGCGGAACACTGAAGCTTTCTTT. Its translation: CSAGPRNTEAFF.